This is a list of T cell receptor beta chains from one sample in a study of cytomegalovirus exposure and HLA in healthy donors. The assay was immunoSEQ multiplex PCR, and TCRdb's table has in-frame clones only and misses some. The sample holds 45,000 to 60,000 clones, around 70% seen once. Sequenced sample: PBMCs. Every receptor here comes from a man younger than 35 in good health and CMV-seronegative. Both conserved end residues are part of each CDR3. Fields, in order: D gene, V gene, clone size, J gene, CDR3 DNA, CDR3 protein. A D gene is named only where the DNA matches it firmly. Where a row states a size, it is once, few, many or the class of an expanded clone; other rows omit it.

TRBD1	TRBV7-2	few	TRBJ1-6	TGTGCCAGCAGCCCTGCGGGGACAGGGGGCTCACCCCTCCACTTT	CASSPAGTGGSPLHF
NA	TRBV7-2	NA	TRBJ2-7	TGTGCCAGCAGCCCCACGGACTTCTACGAGCAGTACTTC	CASSPTDFYEQYF
TRBD2	TRBV30	NA	TRBJ2-3	TGTGCCTGGAGTGTAACTAGCGGGAGGACCGATACGCAGTATTTT	CAWSVTSGRTDTQYF
NA	TRBV5-6	NA	TRBJ1-2	TGTGCCAGCAGCTTGGCGGGGAGCGGCTATGGCTACACCTTC	CASSLAGSGYGYTF
NA	TRBV14	NA	TRBJ1-2	TGTGCCAGCAGCCAAGTCAGGGCCGCCTATGGCTACACCTTC	CASSQVRAAYGYTF
NA	TRBV29-1	NA	TRBJ2-7	TGCAGCGTTGGACCGCGGCAGGGAACCTACGAGCAGTACTTC	CSVGPRQGTYEQYF
TRBD1	TRBV6-5	once	TRBJ2-3	TGTGCCAGCAGTTCGGGACAGGGGGCCGGCACGATCGAGCAGTATTTT	CASSSGQGAGTIEQYF
NA	TRBV6-1	few	TRBJ1-3	TGTGCCAGCAGTCAGACACCGAGCTCTGGAAACACCATATATTTT	CASSQTPSSGNTIYF
NA	TRBV6-6	few	TRBJ1-4	TGTGCCAGCACCGGACATTCATCTAATGAAAAACTGTTTTTT	CASTGHSSNEKLFF
TRBD2	TRBV6-4	NA	TRBJ2-1	TGTGCCAGCAGTGTCCCGGGACTAGCGGGAGAGTGTGAGCAGTTCTTC	CASSVPGLAGECEQFF
TRBD2	TRBV7-2	few	TRBJ2-7	TGTGCCAGCAGCAAAGTCGCGGGGGGCTCCTACGAGCAGTACTTC	CASSKVAGGSYEQYF
TRBD1	TRBV4-1	NA	TRBJ2-3	TGCGCCAGCAGCACCGGGACAGGGCAATTTGTGGATACGCAGTATTTT	CASSTGTGQFVDTQYF
TRBD1	TRBV19	NA	TRBJ1-2	TGTGCCAGTAATCCTTGGGACAGCGGGTATGGCTACACCTTC	CASNPWDSGYGYTF
NA	TRBV10-3	few	TRBJ2-5	TGTGCCATCAGTGATGGCGAGACCCAGTACTTC	CAISDGETQYF
NA	TRBV4-2	NA	TRBJ2-1	TGTGCCAGCAGCGAAGTTTCAGGGCTATGGGATGAGCAGTTCTTC	CASSEVSGLWDEQFF
TRBD1	TRBV5-1	few	TRBJ2-5	TGCGCCAGCAGCAAGGGACAGGGGGAAGAGACCCAGTACTTC	CASSKGQGEETQYF
NA	TRBV5-1	once	TRBJ1-1	TGCGCCAGCAGCTCGGACCGGGGGGGGAACACTGAAGCTTTCTTT	CASSSDRGGNTEAFF
NA	TRBV28	NA	TRBJ1-6	TGTGCCAGCAGCCCGGGGTCCTCCGGGAATTCACCCCTCCACTTT	CASSPGSSGNSPLHF
NA	TRBV20-1	NA	TRBJ1-1	TGCAGTTCCACTGGGGGGGAAGCTTTCTTT	CSSTGGEAFF
NA	TRBV10-3	NA	TRBJ1-1	TGTGCCATCAGTGAGTACCAGGGGAAGAACACTGAAGCTTTCTTT	CAISEYQGKNTEAFF
TRBD2	TRBV29-1	NA	TRBJ2-7	TGCAGCTCTCTGGGGGGGGTCGATAACTACGAGCAGTACTTC	CSSLGGVDNYEQYF
NA	TRBV27	NA	TRBJ1-1	TGTGCCAGCAGTGTTACGGTGAACACTGAAGCTTTCTTT	CASSVTVNTEAFF
NA	TRBV10-3	NA	TRBJ2-1	TGTGCCATCAGTGAGTCGTCGGGGTTCGATGAGCAGTTCTTC	CAISESSGFDEQFF
NA	TRBV14	NA	TRBJ1-4	TGTGCCAGCAGCCATCGGGTAACTAATGAAAAACTGTTTTTT	CASSHRVTNEKLFF
NA	TRBV6-6	NA	TRBJ2-1	TGTGCCAGCAGTGGTTGGGGAGAAAGTACGGATGAGCAGTTCTTC	CASSGWGESTDEQFF
TRBD1	TRBV5-4	NA	TRBJ2-1	TGTGCCAGCAACCCGGGACAGTCCTACAATGAGCAGTTCTTC	CASNPGQSYNEQFF
TRBD1	TRBV15	few	TRBJ2-7	TGTGCCACCAGCAGAGATTGGGACAGGGCCGCTTACGAGCAGTACTTC	CATSRDWDRAAYEQYF
TRBD2	TRBV7-8	NA	TRBJ2-1	TGTGCCAGCAGCCTAGGACTAGCGGGAGGAGGCTCAAATGAGCAGTTCTTC	CASSLGLAGGGSNEQFF
TRBD2	TRBV7-8	NA	TRBJ2-7	TGTGCCAGCAGCTTTGGAGGACTAGCGGCCCAGGGAGAGCAGTACTTC	CASSFGGLAAQGEQYF
NA	TRBV30	NA	TRBJ2-3	TGTGCCTGGAGTGCCTCGGGCAGGGCCGGTGATACGCAGTATTTT	CAWSASGRAGDTQYF
TRBD2	TRBV5-1	NA	TRBJ2-3	TGCGCCAGCAGCTTTGGCGGGAGTATGGATACGCAGTATTTT	CASSFGGSMDTQYF
NA	TRBV9	NA	TRBJ2-2	TGTGCCAGCAGCGCATACACCGGGGAGCTGTTTTTT	CASSAYTGELFF
TRBD1	TRBV28	NA	TRBJ1-3	TGTGCCAGCAGTCCCCGGGACAGGGGGGCAAACACCATATATTTT	CASSPRDRGANTIYF
NA	TRBV28	NA	TRBJ2-7	TGTGCCAGCAGTCCAGGGTACGAGCAGTACTTC	CASSPGYEQYF
TRBD1	TRBV10-1	NA	TRBJ1-1	TGCGCCAGCGCCGGGACAGCGAACACTGAAGCTTTCTTT	CASAGTANTEAFF
TRBD2	TRBV7-6	NA	TRBJ2-3	TGTGCCAGCAGCTTAGGTCTACTAGCGGGGTGGAGCACAGATACGCAGTATTTT	CASSLGLLAGWSTDTQYF
NA	TRBV2	few	TRBJ1-2	TGTGCCAGCAGTGAGTCAGGTTATGGCTACACCTTC	CASSESGYGYTF
NA	TRBV25-1	NA	TRBJ1-5	TGTGCCAGCAGTGAATCAGGGTTCAATCAGCCCCAGCATTTT	CASSESGFNQPQHF
TRBD2	TRBV7-2	NA	TRBJ2-1	TGTGCCAGCAGCTTCCGTTCGGGACTACCATACAATGAGCAGTTCTTC	CASSFRSGLPYNEQFF
NA	TRBV29-1	NA	TRBJ1-5	TGCAGCGTTGAAGATCACATTAATCAGCCCCAGCATTTT	CSVEDHINQPQHF
TRBD1	TRBV15	few	TRBJ2-7	TGTGCCACCAGCAGAGGTACAGGGGGCCACTACGAGCAGTACTTC	CATSRGTGGHYEQYF
TRBD1	TRBV27	once	TRBJ1-2	TGTGCCAGCAGTTCGGGACAGGGGGCTAGCTACACCTTC	CASSSGQGASYTF
TRBD2	TRBV29-1	NA	TRBJ2-7	TGCAGCGTTTCTGGACTAGCTTCCTACGAGCAGTACTTC	CSVSGLASYEQYF
NA	TRBV7-2	once	TRBJ1-1	TGTGCCAGCAGCTTCTACCGGAGTGGACAAGTAACTGAAGCTTTCTTT	CASSFYRSGQVTEAFF
NA	TRBV9	NA	TRBJ2-7	TGTGCCAGCAGCGTAGGGGAGTGGAACTACGAGCAGTACTTC	CASSVGEWNYEQYF
TRBD2	TRBV5-1	NA	TRBJ2-7	TGCGCCAGCAGCATAGTAGCGGGAGGGCCCTACGAGCAGTACTTC	CASSIVAGGPYEQYF
NA	TRBV2	NA	TRBJ2-3	TGTGCCAGCAGTGACGATACCTCAACAGCCCGCACAGATACGCAGTATTTT	CASSDDTSTARTDTQYF
TRBD1	TRBV2	NA	TRBJ2-2	TGTGCCAGCAGAGAGGGGACAGGGAGTACCGGGGAGCTGTTTTTT	CASREGTGSTGELFF
TRBD1	TRBV25-1	NA	TRBJ1-2	TGTGCCAGCAGTGGCGGACAGGGAAGCTACACCTTC	CASSGGQGSYTF
NA	TRBV7-2	NA	TRBJ1-5	TGTGCCAGCAGCTTAGGCGCCCCAGGAAATCAGCCCCAGCATTTT	CASSLGAPGNQPQHF
NA	TRBV19	NA	TRBJ1-1	TGTGCCAGTCGTCTTAGTGTGGAGTACACTGAAGCTTTCTTT	CASRLSVEYTEAFF
NA	TRBV5-1	NA	TRBJ1-6	TGCGCCAGCAGCATACTACCTCTGGGTTCACCCCTCCACTTT	CASSILPLGSPLHF
TRBD1	TRBV18	NA	TRBJ1-1	TGTGCCAGCTCACTAACAGGGGAACTTACCGGTGAAGCTTTCTTT	CASSLTGELTGEAFF
NA	TRBV4-3	few	TRBJ2-1	TGCGCCAGCAGCCAAGATAGGGCCAGGGAAGAATTCTTC	CASSQDRAREEFF
TRBD2	TRBV7-6	few	TRBJ2-7	TGTGCCAGCAGCTTGACTAGCGGGACATCCGAGCAGTACTTC	CASSLTSGTSEQYF
TRBD2	TRBV5-4	NA	TRBJ2-1	TGTGCCAGCAGCTTGGACATAGGAGCGGGAGGTTACAATGAGCAGTTCTTC	CASSLDIGAGGYNEQFF